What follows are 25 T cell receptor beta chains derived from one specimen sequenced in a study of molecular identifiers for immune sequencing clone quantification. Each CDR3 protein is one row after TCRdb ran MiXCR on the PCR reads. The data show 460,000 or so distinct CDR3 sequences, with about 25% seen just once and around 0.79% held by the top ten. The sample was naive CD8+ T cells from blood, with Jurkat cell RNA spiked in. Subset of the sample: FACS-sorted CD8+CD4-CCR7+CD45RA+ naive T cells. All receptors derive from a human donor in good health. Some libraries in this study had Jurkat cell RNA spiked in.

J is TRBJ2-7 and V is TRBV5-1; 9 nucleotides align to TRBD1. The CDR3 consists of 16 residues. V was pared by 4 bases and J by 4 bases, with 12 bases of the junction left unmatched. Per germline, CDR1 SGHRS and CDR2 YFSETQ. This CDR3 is CASSRIRDRDRYEQYF. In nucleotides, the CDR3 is TGCGCCAGCAGCCGTATCCGGGACAGGGATCGTTACGAGCAGTACTTC.

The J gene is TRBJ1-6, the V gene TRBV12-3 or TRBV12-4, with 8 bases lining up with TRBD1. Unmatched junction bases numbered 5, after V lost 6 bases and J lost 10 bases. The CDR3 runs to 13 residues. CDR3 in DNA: TGTGCCAGCAGCGATAACAGGGGGTCACCCCTCCACTTT. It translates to CASSDNRGSPLHF.

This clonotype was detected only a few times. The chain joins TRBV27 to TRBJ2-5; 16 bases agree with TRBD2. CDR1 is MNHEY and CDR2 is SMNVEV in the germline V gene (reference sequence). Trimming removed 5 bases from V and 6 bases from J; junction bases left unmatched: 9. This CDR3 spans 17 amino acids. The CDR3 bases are TGTGCCAGCAGTCCCGGGACTAGCGGGGGGGCCTGGCAGACCCAGTACTTC. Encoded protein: CASSPGTSGGAWQTQYF.

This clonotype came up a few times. DNA of the CDR3: TGTGCCAGTAGTATTTCCGGGACAGGGCGCAACGAGCAGTACTTC. Protein: CASSISGTGRNEQYF. This chain uses TRBV19 with TRBJ2-7, with 9 bases matching TRBD1. Unmatched junction bases numbered 8, after V lost 3 bases and J lost 5 bases. Germline V gives CDR1 LNHDA, CDR2 SQIVND (reference sequence). The CDR3 covers 15 residues.

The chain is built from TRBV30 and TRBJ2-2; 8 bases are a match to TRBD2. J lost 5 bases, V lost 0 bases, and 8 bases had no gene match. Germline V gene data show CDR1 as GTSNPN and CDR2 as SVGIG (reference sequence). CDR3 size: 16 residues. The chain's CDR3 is CAWSVQAGGNTGELFF. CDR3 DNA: TGTGCCTGGAGTGTACAGGCGGGAGGTAATACCGGGGAGCTGTTTTTT.

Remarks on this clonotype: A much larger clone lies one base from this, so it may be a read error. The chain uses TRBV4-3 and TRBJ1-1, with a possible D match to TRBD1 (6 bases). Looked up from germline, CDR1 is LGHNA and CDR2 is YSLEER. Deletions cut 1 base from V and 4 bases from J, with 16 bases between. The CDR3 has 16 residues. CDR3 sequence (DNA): TGCGCCAGCAGCCAAGCCGCCACAGGGCTGAGCACTGAAGCTTTCTTT. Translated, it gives CASSQAATGLSTEAFF.

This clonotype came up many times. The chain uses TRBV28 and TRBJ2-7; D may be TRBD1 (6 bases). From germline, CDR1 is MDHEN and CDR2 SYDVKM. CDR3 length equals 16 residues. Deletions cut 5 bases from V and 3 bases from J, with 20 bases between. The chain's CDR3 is CASSEGLGTLNYEQYF. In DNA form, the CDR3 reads TGTGCCAGCAGTGAAGGGCTCGGGACACTCAACTACGAGCAGTACTTC.

The CDR3 DNA is TGTGCCTGGAGTCCTCGACAGGGCGTATACCACGAGCAGTACTTC. Amino acids: CAWSPRQGVYHEQYF. The chain recombines TRBV30 with TRBJ2-7; 7 bases map to TRBD1. The CDR3 is 15 amino acids. The V gene's germline CDR1 is GTSNPN and CDR2 SVGIG (reference sequence). J gave up 5 bases and V 2 bases, and 12 bases lay outside the gene matches.

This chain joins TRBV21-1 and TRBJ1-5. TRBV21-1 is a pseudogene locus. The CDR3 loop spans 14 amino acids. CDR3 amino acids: CASSTGKRRQPQHF. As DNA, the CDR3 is TGTGCCAGCAGCACAGGGAAACGACGTCAGCCCCAGCATTTT.

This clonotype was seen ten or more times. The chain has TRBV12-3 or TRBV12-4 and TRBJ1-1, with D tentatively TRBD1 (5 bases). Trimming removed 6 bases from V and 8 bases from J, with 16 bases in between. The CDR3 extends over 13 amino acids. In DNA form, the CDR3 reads TGTGCCAGCAGCACGGGGCCGGCGATCGAAGCTTTCTTT. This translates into CASSTGPAIEAFF.

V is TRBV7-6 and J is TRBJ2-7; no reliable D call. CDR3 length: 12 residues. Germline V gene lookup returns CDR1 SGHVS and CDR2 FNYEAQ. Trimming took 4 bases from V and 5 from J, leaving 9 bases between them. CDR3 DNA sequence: TGTGCCAGCAGCTCGAGTTCCCACGAGCAGTACTTC. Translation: CASSSSSHEQYF.

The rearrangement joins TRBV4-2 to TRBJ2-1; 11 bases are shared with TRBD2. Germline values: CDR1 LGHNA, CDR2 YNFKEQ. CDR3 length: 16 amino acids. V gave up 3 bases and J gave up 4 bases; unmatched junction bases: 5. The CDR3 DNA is TGTGCCAGCAGCCAGACCGGGACTAGCGGATACAATGAGCAGTTCTTC. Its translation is CASSQTGTSGYNEQFF.

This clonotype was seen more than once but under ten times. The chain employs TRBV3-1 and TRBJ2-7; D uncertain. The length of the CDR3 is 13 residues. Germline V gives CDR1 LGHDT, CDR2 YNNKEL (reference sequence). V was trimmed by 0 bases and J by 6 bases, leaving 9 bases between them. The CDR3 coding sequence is TGTGCCAGCAGCCAAGATGGGCCCTTCGAGCAGTACTTC. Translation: CASSQDGPFEQYF.

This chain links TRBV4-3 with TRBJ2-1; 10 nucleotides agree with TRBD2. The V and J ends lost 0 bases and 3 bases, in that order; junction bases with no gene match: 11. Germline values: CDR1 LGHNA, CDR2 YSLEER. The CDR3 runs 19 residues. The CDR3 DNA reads TGCGCCAGCAGCCAAGACCCCCCCTGGACTAGCGGAGACTACAATGAGCAGTTCTTC. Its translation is CASSQDPPWTSGDYNEQFF.

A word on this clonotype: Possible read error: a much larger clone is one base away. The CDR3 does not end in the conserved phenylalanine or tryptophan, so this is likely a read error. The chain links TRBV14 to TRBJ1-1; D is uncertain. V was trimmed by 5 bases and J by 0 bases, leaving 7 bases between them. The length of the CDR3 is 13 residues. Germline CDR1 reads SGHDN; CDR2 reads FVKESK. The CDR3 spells CASSRGMNTEAFY. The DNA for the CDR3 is TGTGCCAGCAGCAGAGGCATGAACACTGAAGCTTTCTAT.

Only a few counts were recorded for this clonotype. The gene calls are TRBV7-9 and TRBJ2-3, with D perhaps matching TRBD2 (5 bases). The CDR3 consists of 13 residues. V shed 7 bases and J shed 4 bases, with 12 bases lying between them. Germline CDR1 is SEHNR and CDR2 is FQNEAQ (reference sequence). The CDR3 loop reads CASTTRSADTQYF. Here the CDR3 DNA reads TGTGCCAGCACCACTAGGTCGGCAGATACGCAGTATTTT.

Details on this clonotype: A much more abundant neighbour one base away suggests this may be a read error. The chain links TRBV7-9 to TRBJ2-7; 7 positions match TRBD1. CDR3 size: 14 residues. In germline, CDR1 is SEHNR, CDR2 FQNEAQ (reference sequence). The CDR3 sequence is CASSARQGTIERYF. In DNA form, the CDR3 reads TGTGCCAGCAGCGCCCGACAGGGAACCATCGAGCGGTACTTC.

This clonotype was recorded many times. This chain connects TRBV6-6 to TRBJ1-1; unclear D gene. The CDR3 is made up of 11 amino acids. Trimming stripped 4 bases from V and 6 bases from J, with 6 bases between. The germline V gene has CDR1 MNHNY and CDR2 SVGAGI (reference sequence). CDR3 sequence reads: CASSFRAEAFF. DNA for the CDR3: TGTGCCAGCAGTTTCCGGGCTGAAGCTTTCTTT.

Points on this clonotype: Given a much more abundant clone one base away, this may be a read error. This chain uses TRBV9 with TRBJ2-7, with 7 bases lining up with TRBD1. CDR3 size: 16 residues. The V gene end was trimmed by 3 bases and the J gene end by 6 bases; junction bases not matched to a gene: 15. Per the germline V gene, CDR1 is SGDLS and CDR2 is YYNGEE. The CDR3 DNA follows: TGTGCCAGCAGCGCCGACCGGGACAGCCCGCTGGGCGAGCAGTACTTC. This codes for CASSADRDSPLGEQYF.

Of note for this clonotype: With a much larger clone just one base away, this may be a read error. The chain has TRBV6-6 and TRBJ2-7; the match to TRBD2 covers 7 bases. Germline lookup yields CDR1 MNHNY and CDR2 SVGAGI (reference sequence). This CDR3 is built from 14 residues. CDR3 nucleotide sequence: TGTGCCAGCAGTTCTATCGGGAGGTCCTGCGAGCAGTACTTC. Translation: CASSSIGRSCEQYF.

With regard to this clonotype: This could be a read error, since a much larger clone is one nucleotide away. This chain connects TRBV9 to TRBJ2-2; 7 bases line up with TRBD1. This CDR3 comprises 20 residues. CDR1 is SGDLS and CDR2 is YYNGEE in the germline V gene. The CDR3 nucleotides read TGTGCCAGCAGCGCCTCTGTGCGTCGGGGACAGTCCCTGAACACCGAGGAGCTGTTTTTT. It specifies CASSASVRRGQSLNTEELFF.

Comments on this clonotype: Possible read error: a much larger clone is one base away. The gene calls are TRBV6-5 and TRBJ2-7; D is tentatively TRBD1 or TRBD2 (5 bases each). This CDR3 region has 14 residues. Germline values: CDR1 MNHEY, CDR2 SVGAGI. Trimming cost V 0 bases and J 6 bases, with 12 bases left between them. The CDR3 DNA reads TGTGCCAGCAGTTACTCGGGGACCGTGCTCGAGCAGTACTTC. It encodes CASSYSGTVLEQYF.

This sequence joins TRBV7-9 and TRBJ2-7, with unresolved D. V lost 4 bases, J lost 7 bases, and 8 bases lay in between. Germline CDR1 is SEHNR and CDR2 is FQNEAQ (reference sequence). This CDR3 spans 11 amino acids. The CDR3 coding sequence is TGTGCCAGCAGCTCCGAGGAGGAGCAGTACTTC. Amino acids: CASSSEEEQYF.

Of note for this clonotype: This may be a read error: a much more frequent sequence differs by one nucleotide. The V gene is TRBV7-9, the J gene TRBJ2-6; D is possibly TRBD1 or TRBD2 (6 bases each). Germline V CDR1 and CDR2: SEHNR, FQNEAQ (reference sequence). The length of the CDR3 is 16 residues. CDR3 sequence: CASSSPRGPGANVLAF. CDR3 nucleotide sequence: TGTGCCAGCAGCTCTCCCCGGGGGCCTGGGGCCAACGTCCTGGCTTTC.

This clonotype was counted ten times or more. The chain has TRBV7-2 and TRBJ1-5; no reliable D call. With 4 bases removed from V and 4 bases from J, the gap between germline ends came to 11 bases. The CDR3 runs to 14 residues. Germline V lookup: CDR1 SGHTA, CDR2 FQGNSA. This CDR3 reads CASSSSDLNQPQHF. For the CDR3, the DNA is TGTGCCAGCAGCTCCTCGGACCTGAATCAGCCCCAGCATTTT.